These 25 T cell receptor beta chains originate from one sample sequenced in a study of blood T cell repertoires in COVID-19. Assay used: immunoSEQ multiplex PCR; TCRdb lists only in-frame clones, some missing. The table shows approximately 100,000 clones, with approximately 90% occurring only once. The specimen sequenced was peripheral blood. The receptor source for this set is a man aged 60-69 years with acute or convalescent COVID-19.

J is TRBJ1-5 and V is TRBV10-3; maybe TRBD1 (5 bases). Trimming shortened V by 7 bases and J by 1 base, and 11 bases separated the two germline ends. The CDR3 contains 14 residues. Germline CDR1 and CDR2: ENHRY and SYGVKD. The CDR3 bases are TGTGCCATCAAAGGGGTCCAGAGCAATCAGCCCCAGCATTTT. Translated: CAIKGVQSNQPQHF.

The DNA for the CDR3 is TGTGCCAGCAGACTCGACAGGTTCTATGGCTACACCTTC. Translated: CASRLDRFYGYTF. The chain recombines TRBV12-3 or TRBV12-4 with TRBJ1-2; tentative D call: TRBD1 (6 bases). Trimming removed 6 bases from V and 4 bases from J, with 12 bases in between. CDR3 length equals 13 residues.

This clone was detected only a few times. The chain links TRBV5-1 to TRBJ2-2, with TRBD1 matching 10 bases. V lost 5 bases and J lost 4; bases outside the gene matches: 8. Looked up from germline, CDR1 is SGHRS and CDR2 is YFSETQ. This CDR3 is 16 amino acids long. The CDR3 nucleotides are TGCGCCAGCAGTTTGTTGACAGGGGGCAGCACCGGGGAGCTGTTTTTT. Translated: CASSLLTGGSTGELFF.

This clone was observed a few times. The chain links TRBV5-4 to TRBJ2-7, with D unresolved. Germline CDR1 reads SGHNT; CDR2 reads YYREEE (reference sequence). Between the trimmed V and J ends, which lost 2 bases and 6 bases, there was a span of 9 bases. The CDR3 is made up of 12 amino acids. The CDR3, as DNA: TGTGCCAGCAGCTTTTTGAGGTCCGAGCAGTACTTC. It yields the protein CASSFLRSEQYF. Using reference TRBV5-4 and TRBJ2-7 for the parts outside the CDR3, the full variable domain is ETGVTQSPTHLIKTRGQQVTLRCSSQSGHNTVSWYQQALGQGPQFIFQYYREEENGRGNFPPRFSGLQFPNYSSELNVNALELDDSALYLCASSFLRSEQYFGPGTRLTVT.

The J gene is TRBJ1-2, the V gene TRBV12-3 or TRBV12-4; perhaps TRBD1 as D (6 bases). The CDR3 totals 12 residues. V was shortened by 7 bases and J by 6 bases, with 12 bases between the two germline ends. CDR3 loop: CASTQTGDGYTF. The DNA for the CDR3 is TGTGCCAGCACCCAGACAGGAGATGGCTACACCTTC.

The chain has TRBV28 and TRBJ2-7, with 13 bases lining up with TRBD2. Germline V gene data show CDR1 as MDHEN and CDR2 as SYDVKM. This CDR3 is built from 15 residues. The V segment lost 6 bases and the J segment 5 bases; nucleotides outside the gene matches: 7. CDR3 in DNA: TGTGCCAGCAGACGGACTAGCGGGAGTATCCACGAGCAGTACTTC. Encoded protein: CASRRTSGSIHEQYF.

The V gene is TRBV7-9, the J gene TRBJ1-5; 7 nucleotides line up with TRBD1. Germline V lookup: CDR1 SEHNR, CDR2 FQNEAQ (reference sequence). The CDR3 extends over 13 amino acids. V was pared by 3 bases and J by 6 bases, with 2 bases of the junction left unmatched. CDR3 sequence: CASSLSGGQPQHF. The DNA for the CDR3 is TGTGCCAGCAGCTTGTCAGGGGGTCAGCCCCAGCATTTT.

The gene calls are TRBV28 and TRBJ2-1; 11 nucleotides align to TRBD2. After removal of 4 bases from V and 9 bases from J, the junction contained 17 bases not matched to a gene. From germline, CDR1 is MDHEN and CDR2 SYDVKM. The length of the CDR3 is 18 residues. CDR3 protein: CASSSGTSGSIRGAEQFF. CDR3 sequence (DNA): TGTGCCAGCAGTTCCGGGACTAGCGGCAGTATACGGGGGGCTGAGCAGTTCTTC.

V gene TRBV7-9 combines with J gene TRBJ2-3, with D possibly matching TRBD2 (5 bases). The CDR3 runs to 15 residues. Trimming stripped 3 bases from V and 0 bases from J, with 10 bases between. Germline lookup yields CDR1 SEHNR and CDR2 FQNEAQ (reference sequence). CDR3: CASSFWPGSTDTQYF. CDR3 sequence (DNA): TGTGCCAGCAGCTTCTGGCCGGGGAGCACAGATACGCAGTATTTT. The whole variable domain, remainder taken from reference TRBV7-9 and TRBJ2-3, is DTGVSQNPRHKITKRGQNVTFRCDPISEHNRLYWYRQTLGQGPEFLTYFQNEAQLEKSRLLSDRFSAERPKGSFSTLEIQRTEQGDSAMYLCASSFWPGSTDTQYFGPGTRLTVL.

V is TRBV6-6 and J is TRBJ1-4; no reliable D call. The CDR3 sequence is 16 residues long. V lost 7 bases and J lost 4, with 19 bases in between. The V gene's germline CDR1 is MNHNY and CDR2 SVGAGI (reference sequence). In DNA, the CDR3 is TGTGCCAGCAAAAGGAGGGAATCGGCCGTTAATGAAAAACTGTTTTTT. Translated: CASKRRESAVNEKLFF.

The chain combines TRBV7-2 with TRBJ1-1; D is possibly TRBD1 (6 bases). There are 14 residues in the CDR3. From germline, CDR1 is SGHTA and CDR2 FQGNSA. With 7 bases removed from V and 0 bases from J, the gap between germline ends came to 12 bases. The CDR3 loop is CASTPRQVNTEAFF. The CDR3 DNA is TGTGCCAGCACCCCCAGACAGGTGAACACTGAAGCTTTCTTT. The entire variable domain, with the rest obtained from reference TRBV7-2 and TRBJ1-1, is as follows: GAGVSQSPSNKVTEKGKDVELRCDPISGHTALYWYRQSLGQGLEFLIYFQGNSAPDKSGLPSDRFSAERTGGSVSTLTIQRTQQEDSAVYLCASTPRQVNTEAFFGQGTRLTVV.

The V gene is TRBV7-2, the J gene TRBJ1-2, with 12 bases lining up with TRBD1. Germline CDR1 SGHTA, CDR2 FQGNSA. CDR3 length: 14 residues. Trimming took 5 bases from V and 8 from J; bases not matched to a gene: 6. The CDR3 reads CASSPRGQGAGYTF. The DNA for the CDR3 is TGTGCCAGCAGCCCAAGGGGACAGGGGGCGGGCTACACCTTC.

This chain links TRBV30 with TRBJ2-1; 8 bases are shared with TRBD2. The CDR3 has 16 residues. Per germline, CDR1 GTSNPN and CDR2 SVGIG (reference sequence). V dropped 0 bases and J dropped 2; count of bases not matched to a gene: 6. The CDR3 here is CAWSVGLAGPYNEQFF. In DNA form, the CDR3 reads TGTGCCTGGAGTGTTGGGCTAGCGGGCCCCTACAATGAGCAGTTCTTC.

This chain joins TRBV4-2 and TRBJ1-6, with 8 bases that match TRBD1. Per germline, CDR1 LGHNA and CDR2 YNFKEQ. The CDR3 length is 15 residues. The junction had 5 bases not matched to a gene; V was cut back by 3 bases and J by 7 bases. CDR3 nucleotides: TGTGCCAGCAGCCAGGAAGGGACAGGCAATTCACCCCTCCACTTT. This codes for CASSQEGTGNSPLHF.

CDR3 protein: CASSLTGWRPQHF. CDR3 coding DNA: TGTGCCAGCAGTTTGACAGGGTGGCGACCCCAGCATTTT. The chain employs TRBV12-3 or TRBV12-4 and TRBJ1-5; 7 bases align to TRBD1. This CDR3 comprises 13 residues. J gave up 10 bases and V 3 bases, and 6 bases lay outside the gene matches.

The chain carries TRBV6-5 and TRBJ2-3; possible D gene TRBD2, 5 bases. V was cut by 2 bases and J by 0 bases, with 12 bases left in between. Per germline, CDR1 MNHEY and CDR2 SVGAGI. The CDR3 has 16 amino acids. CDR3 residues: CASSYLASPSTDTQYF. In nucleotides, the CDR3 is TGTGCCAGCAGTTACCTTGCTAGCCCCAGCACAGATACGCAGTATTTT.

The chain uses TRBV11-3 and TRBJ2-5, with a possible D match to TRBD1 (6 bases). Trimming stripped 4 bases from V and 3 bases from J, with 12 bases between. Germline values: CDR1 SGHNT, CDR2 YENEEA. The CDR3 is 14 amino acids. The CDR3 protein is CASSSGTTKETQYF. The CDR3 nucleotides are TGTGCCAGCAGCTCCGGGACAACAAAAGAGACCCAGTACTTC.

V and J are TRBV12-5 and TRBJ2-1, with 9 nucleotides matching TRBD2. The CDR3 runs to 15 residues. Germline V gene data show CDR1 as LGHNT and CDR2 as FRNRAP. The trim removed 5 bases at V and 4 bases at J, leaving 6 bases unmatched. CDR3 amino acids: CASGPRLADYNEQFF. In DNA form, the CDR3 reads TGTGCTAGTGGTCCTCGACTAGCGGATTACAATGAGCAGTTCTTC.

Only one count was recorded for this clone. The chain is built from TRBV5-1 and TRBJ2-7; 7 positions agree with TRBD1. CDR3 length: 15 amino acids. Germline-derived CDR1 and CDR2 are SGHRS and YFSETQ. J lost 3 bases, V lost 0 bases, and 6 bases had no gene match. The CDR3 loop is CASSLAGDSFYEQYF. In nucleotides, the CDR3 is TGCGCCAGCAGCTTGGCCGGGGACAGTTTCTACGAGCAGTACTTC.

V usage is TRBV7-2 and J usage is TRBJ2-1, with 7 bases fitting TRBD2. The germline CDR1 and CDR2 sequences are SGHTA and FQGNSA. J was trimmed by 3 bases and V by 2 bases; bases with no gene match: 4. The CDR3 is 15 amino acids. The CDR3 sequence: CASSLSGTRYNEQFF. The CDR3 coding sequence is TGTGCCAGCAGCTTAAGCGGGACGCGCTACAATGAGCAGTTCTTC. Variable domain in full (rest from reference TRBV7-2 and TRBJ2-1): GAGVSQSPSNKVTEKGKDVELRCDPISGHTALYWYRQSLGQGLEFLIYFQGNSAPDKSGLPSDRFSAERTGGSVSTLTIQRTQQEDSAVYLCASSLSGTRYNEQFFGPGTRLTVL.

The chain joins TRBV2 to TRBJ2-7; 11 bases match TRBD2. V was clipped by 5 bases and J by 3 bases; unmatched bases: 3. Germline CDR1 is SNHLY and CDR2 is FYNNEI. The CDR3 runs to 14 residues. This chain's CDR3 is CASSTGTSGYEQYF. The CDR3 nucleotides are TGTGCCAGCAGTACCGGGACTAGCGGCTACGAGCAGTACTTC.

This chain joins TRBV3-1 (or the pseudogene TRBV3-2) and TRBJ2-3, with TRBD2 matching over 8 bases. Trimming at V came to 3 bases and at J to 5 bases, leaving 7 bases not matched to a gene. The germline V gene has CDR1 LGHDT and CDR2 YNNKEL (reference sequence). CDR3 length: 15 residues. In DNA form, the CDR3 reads TGTGCCAGCAGCCAGAATAGCGGGAATATAGATACGCAGTATTTT. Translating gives CASSQNSGNIDTQYF.

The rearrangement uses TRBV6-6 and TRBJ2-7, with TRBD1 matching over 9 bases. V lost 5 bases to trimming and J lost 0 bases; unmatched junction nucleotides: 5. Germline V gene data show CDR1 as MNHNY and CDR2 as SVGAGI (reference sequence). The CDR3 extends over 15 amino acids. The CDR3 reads CASSPGTGLSYEQYV. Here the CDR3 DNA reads TGTGCCAGCAGTCCCGGGACAGGGCTCTCCTACGAGCAGTACGTC.

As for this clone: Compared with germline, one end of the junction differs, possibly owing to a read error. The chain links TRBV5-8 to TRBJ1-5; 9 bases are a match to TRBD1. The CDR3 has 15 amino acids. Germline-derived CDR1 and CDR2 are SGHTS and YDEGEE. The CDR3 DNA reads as TGTGTCAGCAGCGGTAAGGGACAGGGTAATCAGCCCCAGCATTTT. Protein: CVSSGKGQGNQPQHF.

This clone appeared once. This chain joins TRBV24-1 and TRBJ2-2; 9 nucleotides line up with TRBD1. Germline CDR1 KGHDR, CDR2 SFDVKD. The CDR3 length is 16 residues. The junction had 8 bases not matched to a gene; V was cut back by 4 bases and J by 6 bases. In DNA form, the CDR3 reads TGTGCCACCAGTGACCCAGGGACAGGGAGGGCCGGGGAGCTGTTTTTT. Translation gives CATSDPGTGRAGELFF.